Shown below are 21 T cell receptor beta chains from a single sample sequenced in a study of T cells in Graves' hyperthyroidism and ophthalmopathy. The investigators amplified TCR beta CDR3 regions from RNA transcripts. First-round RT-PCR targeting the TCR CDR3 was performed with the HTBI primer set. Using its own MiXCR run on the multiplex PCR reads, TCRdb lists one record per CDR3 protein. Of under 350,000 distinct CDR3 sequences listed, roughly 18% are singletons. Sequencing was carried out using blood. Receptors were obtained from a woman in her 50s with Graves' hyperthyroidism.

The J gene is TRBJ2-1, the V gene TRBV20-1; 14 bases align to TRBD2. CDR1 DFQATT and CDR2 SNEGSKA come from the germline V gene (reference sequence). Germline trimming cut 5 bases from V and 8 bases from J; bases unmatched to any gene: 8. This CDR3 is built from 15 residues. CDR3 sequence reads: CSAPEGLAGGDEQFF. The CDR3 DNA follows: TGCAGTGCTCCAGAAGGACTAGCGGGGGGCGATGAGCAGTTCTTC.

Written as DNA, the CDR3 is TGTGCCAGCGGACAGGGGGGTAACTATGGCTACACCTTC. Protein product: CASGQGGNYGYTF. V is TRBV6-1 and J is TRBJ1-2, with 10 bases lining up with TRBD1. J lost 1 base, V lost 8 bases, and 1 base had no gene match. The CDR3 is 13 residues long. CDR1 and CDR2 from the germline V gene are MNHNS and SASEGT.

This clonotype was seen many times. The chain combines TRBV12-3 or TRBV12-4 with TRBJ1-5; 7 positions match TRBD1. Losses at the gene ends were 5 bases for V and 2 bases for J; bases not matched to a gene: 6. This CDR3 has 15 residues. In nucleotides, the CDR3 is TGTGCCAGCAGTGTGACAGGGTTAGGCAATCAGCCCCAGCATTTT. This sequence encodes CASSVTGLGNQPQHF.

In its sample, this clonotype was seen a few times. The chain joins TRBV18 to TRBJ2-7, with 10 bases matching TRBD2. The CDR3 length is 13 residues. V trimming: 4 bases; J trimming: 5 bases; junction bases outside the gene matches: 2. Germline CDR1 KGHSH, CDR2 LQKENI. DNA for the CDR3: TGTGCCAGCTCACGGCTAGCGGGGGACGAGCAGTACGTC. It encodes CASSRLAGDEQYV.

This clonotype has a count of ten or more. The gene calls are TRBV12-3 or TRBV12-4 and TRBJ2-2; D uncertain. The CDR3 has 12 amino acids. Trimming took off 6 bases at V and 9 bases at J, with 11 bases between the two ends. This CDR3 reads CASSPSDRELFF. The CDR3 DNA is TGTGCCAGCAGCCCTAGTGATAGGGAGCTGTTTTTT.

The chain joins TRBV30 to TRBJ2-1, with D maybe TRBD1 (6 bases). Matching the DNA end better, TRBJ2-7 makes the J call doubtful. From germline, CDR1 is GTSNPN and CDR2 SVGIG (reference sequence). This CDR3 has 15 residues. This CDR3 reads CAWSADQGFYNEQYF. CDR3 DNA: TGTGCCTGGAGTGCCGACCAGGGGTTTTACAATGAGCAGTACTTC.

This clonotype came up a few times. The CDR3 nucleotides read TGCAGCGGACTAGCGGGCCTACAAGAGACCCAGTACTTC. Translation: CSGLAGLQETQYF. The chain has TRBV29-1 and TRBJ2-5, with TRBD2 matching 10 bases. The CDR3 has 13 residues. The junction had 4 bases not matched to a gene; V was cut back by 7 bases and J by 2 bases. Germline CDR1 is SQVTM and CDR2 is ANQGSEA.

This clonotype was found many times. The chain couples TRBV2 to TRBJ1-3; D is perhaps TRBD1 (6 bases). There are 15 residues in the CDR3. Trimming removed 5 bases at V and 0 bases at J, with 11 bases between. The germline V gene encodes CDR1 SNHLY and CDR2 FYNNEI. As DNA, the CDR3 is TGTGCCAGCAGTTTAGACAGGAGCTCTGGAAACACCATATATTTT. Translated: CASSLDRSSGNTIYF. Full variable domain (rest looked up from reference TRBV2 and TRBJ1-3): EPEVTQTPSHQVTQMGQEVILRCVPISNHLYFYWYRQILGQKVEFLVSFYNNEISEKSEIFDDQFSVERPDGSNFTLKIRSTKLEDSAMYFCASSLDRSSGNTIYFGEGSWLTVV.

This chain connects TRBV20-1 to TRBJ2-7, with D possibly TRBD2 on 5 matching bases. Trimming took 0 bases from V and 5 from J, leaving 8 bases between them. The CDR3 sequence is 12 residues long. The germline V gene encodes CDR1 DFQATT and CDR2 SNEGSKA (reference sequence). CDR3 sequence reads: CSARDHGNEQYF. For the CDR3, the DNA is TGCAGTGCTAGAGATCACGGGAACGAGCAGTACTTC.

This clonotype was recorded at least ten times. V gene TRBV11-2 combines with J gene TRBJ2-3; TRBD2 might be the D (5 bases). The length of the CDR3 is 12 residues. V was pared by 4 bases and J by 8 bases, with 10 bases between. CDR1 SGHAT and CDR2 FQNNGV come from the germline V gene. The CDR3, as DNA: TGTGCCAGCAGCTACGAGGGTGGTACGCAGTATTTT. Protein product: CASSYEGGTQYF.

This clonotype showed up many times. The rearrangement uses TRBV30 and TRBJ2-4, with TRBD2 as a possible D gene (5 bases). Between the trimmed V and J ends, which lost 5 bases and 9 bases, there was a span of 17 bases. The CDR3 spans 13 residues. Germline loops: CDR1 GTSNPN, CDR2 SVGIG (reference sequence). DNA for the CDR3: TGTGCCTGGGATAAGGACTGGGCAAGCATTCAGTACTTC. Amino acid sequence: CAWDKDWASIQYF.

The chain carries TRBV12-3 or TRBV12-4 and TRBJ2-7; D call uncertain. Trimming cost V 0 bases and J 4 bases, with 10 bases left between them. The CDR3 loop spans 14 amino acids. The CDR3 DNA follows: TGTGCCAGCAGTTTAGCACCAAACAAGTACGAGCAGTACTTC. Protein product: CASSLAPNKYEQYF.

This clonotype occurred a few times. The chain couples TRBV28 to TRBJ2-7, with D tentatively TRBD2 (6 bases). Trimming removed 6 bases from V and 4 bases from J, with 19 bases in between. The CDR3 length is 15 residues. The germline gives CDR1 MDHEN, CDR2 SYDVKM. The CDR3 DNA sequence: TGTGCCAGCAGATCGACGGGAGTGGCTCTTTACGAGCAGTACTTC. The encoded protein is CASRSTGVALYEQYF.

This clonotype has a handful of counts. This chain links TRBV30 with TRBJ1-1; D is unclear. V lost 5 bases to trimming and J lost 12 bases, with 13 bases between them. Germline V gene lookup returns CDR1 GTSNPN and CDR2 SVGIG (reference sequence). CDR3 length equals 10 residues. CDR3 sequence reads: CAWEDVSTFF. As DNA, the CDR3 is TGTGCCTGGGAGGACGTGAGTACTTTCTTT.

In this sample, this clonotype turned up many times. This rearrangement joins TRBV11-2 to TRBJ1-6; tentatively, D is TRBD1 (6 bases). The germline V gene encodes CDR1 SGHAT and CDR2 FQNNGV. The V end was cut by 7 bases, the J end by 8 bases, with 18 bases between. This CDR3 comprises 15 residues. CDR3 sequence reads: CASNYRGRNDSPLHF. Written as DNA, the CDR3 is TGTGCCAGCAACTACCGGGGGCGCAATGATTCACCCCTCCACTTT.

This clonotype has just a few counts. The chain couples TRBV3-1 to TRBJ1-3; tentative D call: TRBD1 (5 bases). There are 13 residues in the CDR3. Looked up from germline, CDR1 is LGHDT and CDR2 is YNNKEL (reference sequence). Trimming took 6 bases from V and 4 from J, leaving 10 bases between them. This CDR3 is CASSQGGGNTIYF. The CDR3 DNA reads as TGTGCCAGCAGTCAGGGCGGGGGAAACACCATATATTTT.

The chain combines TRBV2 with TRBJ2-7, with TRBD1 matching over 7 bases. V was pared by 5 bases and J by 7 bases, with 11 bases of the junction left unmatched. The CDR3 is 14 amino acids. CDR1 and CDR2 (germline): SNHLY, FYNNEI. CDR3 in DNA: TGTGCCAGCAGTTATACCGGACAGGTCTATGAGCAGTACGTC. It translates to CASSYTGQVYEQYV.

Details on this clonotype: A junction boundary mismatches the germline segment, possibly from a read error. CDR3 DNA: TGTGCCAGCAGTTACGGGACAGGCTACAATGAGCAGTCCTTC. It translates to CASSYGTGYNEQSF. The chain joins TRBV6-5 to TRBJ2-1; 8 bases map to TRBD1. The germline CDR1 and CDR2 sequences are MNHEY and SVGAGI. This CDR3 has 14 amino acids.

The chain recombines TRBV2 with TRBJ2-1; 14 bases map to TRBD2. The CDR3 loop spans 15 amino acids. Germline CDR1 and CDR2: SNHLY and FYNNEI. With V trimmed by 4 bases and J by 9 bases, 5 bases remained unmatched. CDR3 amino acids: CASSGLAGGPIEQFF. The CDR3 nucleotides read TGTGCCAGCAGTGGACTAGCGGGAGGGCCGATTGAGCAGTTCTTC.

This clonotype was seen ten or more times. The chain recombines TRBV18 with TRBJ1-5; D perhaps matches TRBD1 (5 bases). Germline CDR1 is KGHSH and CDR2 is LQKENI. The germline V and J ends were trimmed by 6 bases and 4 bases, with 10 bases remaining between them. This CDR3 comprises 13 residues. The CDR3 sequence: CASSTQGNQPQHF. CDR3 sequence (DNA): TGTGCCAGCTCGACGCAGGGAAATCAGCCCCAGCATTTT.

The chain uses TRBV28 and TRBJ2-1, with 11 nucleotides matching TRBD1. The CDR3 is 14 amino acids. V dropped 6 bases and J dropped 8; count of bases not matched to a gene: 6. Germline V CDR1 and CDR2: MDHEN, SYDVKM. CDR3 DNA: TGTGCCAGCAGGGGACAGGGGGGAACCCATGAGCAGTTCTTC. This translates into CASRGQGGTHEQFF.